Each of the 31 T cell receptor beta chains below was sequenced from the same sample in a study of cytotoxic CD8 clonotypes in ibrutinib-treated CLL. Clones were read by immunoSEQ multiplex PCR, and TCRdb kept only the in-frame ones, dropping some. Here the sample spans 200,000 to 250,000 clones, more than 70% being singletons. Specimen: PBMCs, collected after 12 months of ibrutinib treatment. These receptors all stem from a human donor with chronic lymphocytic leukemia.

This sequence joins TRBV6-5 and TRBJ1-2, with unresolved D. Trimming cost V 4 bases and J 6 bases, with 21 bases left between them. CDR1 and CDR2 (germline): MNHEY, SVGAGI. CDR3 length: 16 residues. The CDR3 is CASSFLARQVLDGYTF. The CDR3 region has the DNA TGTGCCAGCAGTTTTCTCGCTCGGCAGGTCTTAGATGGCTACACCTTC.

The DNA of the CDR3 is TGTGCCAGCAGCTTGACCGCACCCGGGACAGTTAACTATGGCTACACCTTC. This encodes CASSLTAPGTVNYGYTF. V is TRBV7-3 and J is TRBJ1-2; 7 nucleotides line up with TRBD1. V lost 3 bases and J lost 1; bases outside the gene matches: 11. Germline assignment: CDR1 SGHTA and CDR2 FQGTGA. The length of the CDR3 is 17 residues.

Notes on this clone: The same CDR3 also results from other DNA sequences found in this sample. The chain has TRBV5-4 and TRBJ2-5; 12 nucleotides match TRBD2. Germline V gene sequence: CDR1 SGHNT, CDR2 YYREEE (reference sequence). Germline trimming cut 1 base from V and 3 bases from J; bases unmatched to any gene: 1. The CDR3 contains 15 residues. CDR3 coding DNA: TGTGCCAGCAGCTTGCGACTAGCGGGAGAAGAGACCCAGTACTTC. Its protein is CASSLRLAGEETQYF.

The chain joins TRBV25-1 to TRBJ2-3, with 9 bases matching TRBD1. The V gene's germline CDR1 is MGHDK and CDR2 SYGVNS. Trimming at V came to 7 bases and at J to 3 bases, leaving 8 bases not matched to a gene. The CDR3 consists of 15 residues. The CDR3 DNA sequence: TGTGCCAGCAATCCACAGGGGGCTGGGACAGATACGCAGTATTTT. Its translation is CASNPQGAGTDTQYF.

V is TRBV19 and J is TRBJ1-2; possible D gene TRBD1, 6 bases. CDR1 and CDR2 (germline): LNHDA, SQIVND (reference sequence). Trimming took 3 bases from V and 6 from J, leaving 8 bases between them. The CDR3 spans 12 residues. In DNA form, the CDR3 reads TGTGCCAGTAGTATTCAGGGGCATGGCTACACCTTC. Protein sequence: CASSIQGHGYTF.

This clone came up once. A junction boundary mismatches the germline segment, possibly from a read error. The gene calls are TRBV5-6 and TRBJ1-1; TRBD1 aligns across 8 bases. Germline V gene sequence: CDR1 SGHDT, CDR2 YYEEEE. CDR3 length: 14 amino acids. The CDR3 region is CASSLGQDIQGAFF. CDR3 DNA sequence: TGTGCCAGCAGTTTGGGACAGGATATACAGGGAGCTTTCTTT.

V is TRBV30 and J is TRBJ2-4; TRBD2 might be the D (5 bases). Germline V gene sequence: CDR1 GTSNPN, CDR2 SVGIG (reference sequence). Trimming shortened V by 0 bases and J by 8 bases, and 14 bases separated the two germline ends. The CDR3 is 14 amino acids. The DNA for the CDR3 is TGTGCCTGGAGTGTAGAGACTACATCGGACATTCAGTACTTC. It yields the protein CAWSVETTSDIQYF. The full variable domain, with the rest looked up from reference TRBV30 and TRBJ2-4, is SQTIHQWPATLVQPVGSPLSLECTVEGTSNPNLYWYRQAAGRGLQLLFYSVGIGQISSEVPQNLSASRPQDRQFILSSKKLLLSDSGFYLCAWSVETTSDIQYFGAGTRLSVL.

The chain joins TRBV2 to TRBJ2-5; TRBD1 agrees at 10 bases. The CDR3 extends over 14 amino acids. V gave up 4 bases and J gave up 5 bases; unmatched junction bases: 4. Germline CDR1 and CDR2: SNHLY and FYNNEI. The CDR3 region is CASSVDRGRETQYF. The DNA of the CDR3 is TGTGCCAGCAGTGTCGACAGGGGGCGCGAGACCCAGTACTTC.

DNA for the CDR3: TGCGCCAGCAGCCAACCACAGCGTCGCCAGCCCCAGCATTTT. Its translation is CASSQPQRRQPQHF. The chain carries TRBV4-1 and TRBJ1-5; the D is unclear. This CDR3 is 14 amino acids long. V was cut by 2 bases and J by 7 bases, with 12 bases left in between. Germline CDR1 reads MGHRA; CDR2 reads YSYEKL.

J is TRBJ2-5 and V is TRBV6-1; 11 bases are shared with TRBD2. The germline V gene encodes CDR1 MNHNS and CDR2 SASEGT. This CDR3 region has 13 residues. With V trimmed by 11 bases and J by 1 base, 3 bases remained unmatched. As DNA, the CDR3 is TGTGCCGGTGGACTAGCGGGCCAAGAGACCCAGTACTTC. This translates into CAGGLAGQETQYF.

The sample holds a few counts of this clone. The chain employs TRBV6-1 and TRBJ2-3, with D unclear. The V end was cut by 1 base, the J end by 6 bases, with 5 bases between. CDR1 is MNHNS, CDR2 SASEGT, per germline. This CDR3 has 12 amino acids. The CDR3 DNA is TGTGCCAGCAGTGAAGACGGGGATACGCAGTATTTT. Its translation: CASSEDGDTQYF.

The J gene is TRBJ2-5, the V gene TRBV6-4, with no clear D. Deletions cut 2 bases from V and 10 bases from J, with 11 bases between. CDR1 is MRHNA and CDR2 is SNTAGT in the germline V gene. This CDR3 has 12 residues. CDR3 residues: CASSDHGRVQYF. DNA of the CDR3: TGTGCCAGCAGTGACCATGGGCGAGTCCAGTACTTC.

This clone was detected only once. This rearrangement joins TRBV27 to TRBJ1-1; 8 bases map to TRBD1. This CDR3 is 14 amino acids long. In germline, CDR1 is MNHEY, CDR2 SMNVEV (reference sequence). The trim removed 3 bases at V and 5 bases at J, leaving 5 bases unmatched. CDR3 sequence (DNA): TGTGCCAGCAGTTTCTCGACAGGGGAGACTGAAGCTTTCTTT. This encodes CASSFSTGETEAFF.

Only a few counts were recorded for this clone. The V call is TRBV10-2, the J call TRBJ1-1, with 11 positions matching TRBD1. The V and J ends lost 9 bases and 5 bases, in that order; junction bases with no gene match: 5. From germline, CDR1 is WSHSY and CDR2 SAAADI. The length of the CDR3 is 13 residues. CDR3 sequence (DNA): TGCGCCAGTACGGGACAGGGGGGGACTGAAGCTTTCTTT. This sequence encodes CASTGQGGTEAFF.

The chain employs TRBV2 and TRBJ2-7; possibly TRBD2 for D (6 bases). The germline gives CDR1 SNHLY, CDR2 FYNNEI. Trimming took 2 bases from V and 2 from J, leaving 13 bases between them. The CDR3 extends over 15 amino acids. The CDR3 nucleotides read TGTGCCAGCAGTGAATATCTGGGGACTCCCTACGAGCAGTACTTC. Translation: CASSEYLGTPYEQYF.

The chain employs TRBV29-1 and TRBJ2-2; D is ambiguous. Germline V lookup: CDR1 SQVTM, CDR2 ANQGSEA. CDR3 length: 12 residues. Trimming shortened V by 5 bases and J by 7 bases, and 11 bases separated the two germline ends. CDR3 nucleotides: TGCAGCGTTCGCCAAGCCCGCGGGGAGCTGTTTTTT. It translates to CSVRQARGELFF.

The chain has TRBV28 and TRBJ2-3, with D hard to call. The CDR3 runs to 13 residues. The V end lost 6 bases, the J end lost 4 bases, and 11 bases lay between the germline ends. Germline V gene lookup returns CDR1 MDHEN and CDR2 SYDVKM. CDR3 nucleotide sequence: TGTGCCAGCAGAGGTCCGAATGCAGATACGCAGTATTTT. Translating gives CASRGPNADTQYF.

The chain links TRBV7-9 to TRBJ1-1, with no clear D. V lost 1 base to trimming and J lost 1 base, with 7 bases between them. Germline V gene data show CDR1 as SEHNR and CDR2 as FQNEAQ (reference sequence). The CDR3 consists of 14 residues. The CDR3 bases are TGTGCCAGCAGCTTAGTGGAAGGGAACACTGAAGCTTTCTTT. Amino acid sequence: CASSLVEGNTEAFF.

The chain is built from TRBV18 and TRBJ1-1; TRBD1 is a possible D gene (6 bases). Germline-derived CDR1 and CDR2 are KGHSH and LQKENI. Trimming took off 4 bases at V and 3 bases at J, with 15 bases between the two ends. This CDR3 spans 15 amino acids. CDR3 bases: TGTGCCAGCTCACTCGGGGGCTCGGGCTACACTGAAGCTTTCTTT. This translates into CASSLGGSGYTEAFF.

The V and J genes are TRBV23-1 and TRBJ1-1, with D possibly matching TRBD1 (5 bases). TRBV23-1 is noted as an ORF with a role that remains uncertain. Trimming removed 7 bases from V and 6 bases from J, with 9 bases in between. The CDR3 consists of 11 residues. The CDR3 loop reads CASNQGSEAFF. The CDR3 DNA reads TGCGCCAGCAATCAGGGATCTGAAGCTTTCTTT.

The chain combines TRBV19 with TRBJ2-7, with 11 positions matching TRBD1. Germline lookup yields CDR1 LNHDA and CDR2 SQIVND (reference sequence). Germline trimming cut 4 bases from V and 2 bases from J; bases unmatched to any gene: 4. The CDR3 loop spans 15 amino acids. The CDR3: CASSTADRGPYEQYF. The CDR3 coding sequence is TGTGCCAGTAGTACCGCGGACAGGGGGCCCTACGAGCAGTACTTC. Using reference TRBV19 and TRBJ2-7 for the parts outside the CDR3, the full variable domain is DGGITQSPKYLFRKEGQNVTLSCEQNLNHDAMYWYRQDPGQGLRLIYYSQIVNDFQKGDIAEGYSVSREKKESFPLTVTSAQKNPTAFYLCASSTADRGPYEQYFGPGTRLTVT.

V is TRBV7-2 and J is TRBJ1-1; tentative D call: TRBD1 (6 bases). V was shortened by 5 bases and J by 4 bases, with 11 bases between the two germline ends. Germline V lookup: CDR1 SGHTA, CDR2 FQGNSA. The CDR3 spans 13 residues. CDR3 region: CASSPGGGTEAFF. The DNA for the CDR3 is TGTGCCAGCAGCCCTGGAGGGGGCACTGAAGCTTTCTTT.

V usage is TRBV6-5 and J usage is TRBJ2-5; the D gene is possibly TRBD1 (5 bases). The V gene's germline CDR1 is MNHEY and CDR2 SVGAGI. This CDR3 has 14 residues. Trimming cost V 2 bases and J 5 bases, with 12 bases left between them. The CDR3 loop is CASSYNKGRETQYF. The CDR3 nucleotides are TGTGCCAGCAGTTACAATAAGGGGCGGGAGACCCAGTACTTC.

This clone was seen once. The rearrangement joins TRBV6-4 to TRBJ2-5, with 13 bases that match TRBD2. The CDR3 is 15 residues long. Trimming cost V 5 bases and J 4 bases; bases outside gene matches: 4. Germline CDR1 and CDR2: MRHNA and SNTAGT. The chain's CDR3 is CASSRTSGGGETQYF. CDR3 nucleotides: TGTGCCAGCAGTAGGACTAGCGGGGGAGGAGAGACCCAGTACTTC.

The CDR3 is CASSKRGHPMNTEAFF. The CDR3 nucleotides read TGTGCCAGCAGCAAAAGAGGTCACCCCATGAACACTGAAGCTTTCTTT. This rearrangement joins TRBV21-1 to TRBJ1-1. TRBV21-1 is labeled a pseudogene. The CDR3 sequence is 16 residues long.

The chain carries TRBV11-2 and TRBJ2-3, with 11 positions matching TRBD2. CDR1 and CDR2 (germline): SGHAT, FQNNGV. V lost 3 bases, J lost 6 bases, and 5 bases stayed unmatched. The CDR3 consists of 15 residues. The CDR3 nucleotides are TGTGCCAGCAGCTTCCTTAGCGGGAGGGCGGATACGCAGTATTTT. Translation: CASSFLSGRADTQYF. Together with reference TRBV11-2 and TRBJ2-3, the CDR3 gives the full variable domain: EAGVAQSPRYKIIEKRQSVAFWCNPISGHATLYWYQQILGQGPKLLIQFQNNGVVDDSQLPKDRFSAERLKGVDSTLKIQPAKLEDSAVYLCASSFLSGRADTQYFGPGTRLTVL.

V and J are TRBV5-1 and TRBJ2-1; 10 bases are a match to TRBD2. Germline V gene lookup returns CDR1 SGHRS and CDR2 YFSETQ. The length of the CDR3 is 16 residues. V was pared by 4 bases and J by 9 bases, with 13 bases of the junction left unmatched. The chain's CDR3 is CASSRGAGGLSSEQFF. CDR3 nucleotide sequence: TGCGCCAGCAGCCGCGGAGCGGGAGGGCTTTCTAGTGAGCAGTTCTTC.

The rearrangement joins TRBV5-6 to TRBJ1-5; TRBD1 might be the D (5 bases). Germline assignment: CDR1 SGHDT and CDR2 YYEEEE. The CDR3 contains 12 residues. Trimming stripped 4 bases from V and 9 bases from J, with 11 bases between. CDR3 sequence (DNA): TGTGCCAGCAGCGTCCAGGGTCGGCCCCAGCATTTT. It encodes CASSVQGRPQHF.

About this clone itself: The junction differs from germline at one of its ends, possibly a read error. The V call is TRBV28, the J call TRBJ2-1, with a tentative D call TRBD2 (6 bases). CDR1 MDHEN and CDR2 SYDVKM come from the germline V gene. The CDR3 covers 16 residues. The CDR3 reads CGSSRNGVADNNEQFF. The CDR3 region has the DNA TGTGGCAGCAGCAGGAATGGGGTAGCGGATAACAATGAGCAGTTCTTC.

There are many counts of this clone. The rearrangement links TRBV4-1 to TRBJ2-1; 10 bases agree with TRBD1. The germline gives CDR1 MGHRA, CDR2 YSYEKL. This CDR3 has 14 amino acids. V was pared by 3 bases and J by 8 bases, with 4 bases of the junction left unmatched. The CDR3 reads CASSQIGTGDEQFF. The CDR3 DNA reads as TGCGCCAGCAGCCAGATAGGGACAGGGGATGAGCAGTTCTTC.

This rearrangement joins TRBV7-9 to TRBJ2-5, with D perhaps matching TRBD1 (5 bases). The CDR3 has 13 residues. Germline V CDR1 and CDR2: SEHNR, FQNEAQ (reference sequence). V gave up 6 bases and J gave up 1 base, with 9 bases separating them. DNA for the CDR3: TGTGCCAGCAGACTGGGGCCCCAAGAGACCCAGTACTTC. It translates to CASRLGPQETQYF.